The 5 T cell receptor beta chains below were found in one sample sequenced in a study of technical replicates of blood from a handful of donors. Only in-frame clones appear in the TCRdb table, and some are missing; sequencing was by immunoSEQ multiplex PCR. This table has 70,000 to 95,000 clones, around 97% appearing once. Material: T cells isolated from PBMCs. These receptors came from a human donor in good health.

The CDR3 region has the DNA TGTGCCAGCAGTTCCGGGACTAGCGCCTACGAGCAGTACTTC. It translates to CASSSGTSAYEQYF. The chain joins TRBV5-4 to TRBJ2-7, with 10 nucleotides matching TRBD2. In germline, CDR1 is SGHNT, CDR2 YYREEE (reference sequence). V was clipped by 5 bases and J by 2 bases; unmatched bases: 4. The CDR3 runs 14 residues.

V is TRBV2 and J is TRBJ2-3; 8 positions agree with TRBD2. J lost 4 bases, V lost 8 bases, and 11 bases had no gene match. The CDR3 length is 15 residues. Germline-derived CDR1 and CDR2 are SNHLY and FYNNEI. CDR3 region: CASEYRGGIADTQYF. The CDR3 coding sequence is TGTGCCAGCGAGTACCGCGGGGGGATAGCAGATACGCAGTATTTT.

V gene TRBV7-9 combines with J gene TRBJ2-7; 7 bases are a match to TRBD2. Per germline, CDR1 SEHNR and CDR2 FQNEAQ (reference sequence). CDR3 length: 15 amino acids. J lost 2 bases, V lost 4 bases, and 8 bases had no gene match. CDR3 protein: CASSSASGNPYEQYF. The DNA for the CDR3 is TGTGCCAGCAGCTCGGCTAGCGGAAATCCCTACGAGCAGTACTTC. The full variable domain, rest sourced from reference TRBV7-9 and TRBJ2-7, is DTGVSQNPRHKITKRGQNVTFRCDPISEHNRLYWYRQTLGQGPEFLTYFQNEAQLEKSRLLSDRFSAERPKGSFSTLEIQRTEQGDSAMYLCASSSASGNPYEQYFGPGTRLTVT.

The DNA for the CDR3 is TGCGCCAGCAGGGTTGGCTATGAAGGGAGCTACGCTGGGGCCAACGTCCTGACTTTC. This encodes CASRVGYEGSYAGANVLTF. The chain is built from TRBV5-1 and TRBJ2-6, with D possibly matching TRBD2 (5 bases). Trimming shortened V by 5 bases and J by 2 bases, and 23 bases separated the two germline ends. The CDR3 runs to 19 residues. Germline assignment: CDR1 SGHRS and CDR2 YFSETQ.

V is TRBV7-8 and J is TRBJ2-3, with 7 bases fitting TRBD2. V lost 4 bases and J lost 0; bases outside the gene matches: 13. Germline V gene lookup returns CDR1 SGHVS and CDR2 FQNEAQ. CDR3 length equals 18 residues. The CDR3 loop is CASSSGAGAIPSTDTQYF. In DNA, the CDR3 is TGTGCCAGCAGCTCCGGGGCGGGAGCTATCCCCAGCACAGATACGCAGTATTTT.